This TCR beta chain emerged from a study of chemoradiotherapy in HPV16-positive cancers (dated by TCRdb to between 2021 and 2023). With regard to the full study: Functional T-cell assays on cells from a couple of HPV16-positive patients defined candidate HPV-specific T-cell clones and common TCR motifs. The study asked whether T-cell immunity to the HPV oncoproteins E6 and E7 changes during chemoradiotherapy and whether this immunity affects survival. The candidate HPV-specific TCRs and motifs were subsequently tracked in TCR repertoires obtained from 90 or so patients with HPV-related cancers. Beyond this particular receptor, the publication reports: Among HPV16-positive patients, expansion of HPV-responsive T cells during chemoradiotherapy was associated with better recurrence-free survival. The survival association was reported for HPV16-positive patients, and the functional definition of HPV-specific T cells was derived from only a couple of HPV16-positive patients. Expansion of candidate HPV-specific clones and E7-related TCR motifs was observed in the tumor microenvironment during treatment, whereas no such expansion was observed for non-HPV-specific T cells.

The CDR3, cysteine through phenylalanine, is 14 amino acids long. Only the CDR3 DNA stays, 42 bases, in frame from base 1. V loses 3 bases, J loses 2 bases, and the germline ends lie 11 bases apart. CDR1 SQVTM and CDR2 ANQGSEA were looked up in the germline V gene. Repertoires were sampled repeatedly over the course of chemoradiotherapy so that clonal expansion in the tumor microenvironment could be followed. This clone showed up just once. Its antigen is not yet known. The record has no base qualities; no much larger clone is one base away. Libraries came from the immunoSEQ multiplex PCR assay. Drawn from immuneACCESS, this table holds only the in-frame rearrangements with V and J called that TCRdb kept. Clones are partly lost; checked studies trace under half to an unresolved V gene and leave the rest unexplained. The sample records 870 or so clones, 76% of which are singletons. More than 13% of the sample comes from the top ten.

This TCR came from a human donor with HPV-associated anogenital cancer. The V and J segments used are TRBV29-1 and TRBJ2-1; the D gene cannot be named for sure. This specimen consisted of tumor tissue, obtained from a patient who underwent chemoradiotherapy. The DNA sequence is given as TGCAGCGTTGACGTCACAGATACCTACAATGAGCAGTTCTTC. Translated, this gives CSVDVTDTYNEQFF.